These 4 T cell receptor beta chains were sequenced from one sample in a study of shared clonotypes between healthy human individuals. Using immunoSEQ multiplex PCR, the repertoire was profiled, and TCRdb retains in-frame clones only, with some absent. This repertoire shows some 2,500,000 clones, over 85% found once; its top ten account for approximately 0.35%. The sample was naive CD4+ T cells from PBMCs. The subset was: CD45RA+ positively selected. The source is a man between 18 and 29 years old in good health. Some clones in this sample may be carry-over from other donors' samples.

This clone appeared a single time. The V call is TRBV6-5, the J call TRBJ2-1, with TRBD2 matching 9 bases. The CDR3 consists of 13 residues. CDR1 MNHEY and CDR2 SVGAGI come from the germline V gene. Trimming removed 8 bases from V and 9 bases from J; junction bases left unmatched: 8. The CDR3 bases are TGTGCCAGCCGTAGCGGGAGCCTGGTTGAGCAGTTCTTC. This translates into CASRSGSLVEQFF.

The chain links TRBV5-1 to TRBJ2-5; weak D call: TRBD2 (7 bases). The CDR3 contains 17 residues. Germline lookup yields CDR1 SGHRS and CDR2 YFSETQ. Between the trimmed V and J ends, which lost 2 bases and 2 bases, there was a span of 19 bases. CDR3 nucleotide sequence: TGCGCCAGCAGCTTACCCCTTGGAGGGGGGGCACAAGAGACCCAGTACTTC. This translates into CASSLPLGGGAQETQYF.

This rearrangement joins TRBV6-6 to TRBJ1-3, with D unresolved. V lost 0 bases and J 9 bases, leaving 9 bases between the germline ends. Germline assignment: CDR1 MNHNY and CDR2 SVGAGI (reference sequence). The CDR3 extends over 13 amino acids. The CDR3 region has the DNA TGTGCCAGCAGTTACTCGATTGTAAGCACCATATATTTT. It specifies CASSYSIVSTIYF.

This clone was detected once. The V call is TRBV6-5, the J call TRBJ1-2; D gene uncertain. The CDR3 spans 14 residues. V gave up 6 bases and J gave up 6 bases, with 17 bases separating them. Germline assignment: CDR1 MNHEY and CDR2 SVGAGI. CDR3 residues: CASRRVRLEDGYTF. The CDR3 nucleotides are TGTGCCAGCAGACGCGTTAGGCTGGAGGATGGCTACACCTTC.